Listed below are T cell receptor beta chains from one sample, sequenced in a study of a mutant IDH1 vaccine in newly diagnosed glioma. For these TCRs, the target antigens are not known. Generated by immunoSEQ multiplex PCR, the TCRdb table keeps only in-frame clones and is missing some. The sample includes around 31,000 clones, 78% of them seen just once. The sample here was PBMCs, taken from a glioma patient whose treatment included an IDH1 peptide vaccine. The origin of the receptors is a woman aged 40-49 years with glioma. CDR3s include the opening cysteine and the closing phenylalanine or tryptophan. A D gene is named only where the DNA matches it firmly. Only some rows state a clone size, as once, few, many or a class for expanded clones.

clone size	V gene	D gene	J gene	CDR3 protein	CDR3 DNA
-	TRBV10-1	-	TRBJ1-1	CVVEHTEAFF	TGTGTCGTGGAGCACACTGAAGCTTTCTTT
-	TRBV14	-	TRBJ2-1	CASSQERRGGALDEQFF	TGTGCCAGCAGCCAAGAGAGGAGGGGGGGGGCCTTGGATGAGCAGTTCTTC
-	TRBV6-5	-	TRBJ1-5	CASSLTGGNQPQHF	TGTGCCAGCAGTCTAACCGGTGGCAATCAGCCCCAGCATTTT
-	TRBV18	-	TRBJ1-4	CASLVERVEEKLFF	TGTGCCAGCTTGGTGGAGAGGGTGGAGGAAAAACTGTTTTTT
-	TRBV5-1	TRBD1	TRBJ1-6	CASSLRGRNSPLHF	TGCGCCAGCAGCTTGAGGGGGCGGAATTCACCCCTCCACTTT
-	TRBV4-2	TRBD2	TRBJ2-5	CASSQERLAGGRETQYF	TGTGCCAGCAGCCAAGAACGGCTAGCGGGGGGGAGAGAGACCCAGTACTTC
once	TRBV6-4	-	TRBJ2-5	CASSDGVLVRETQYF	TGTGCCAGCAGTGACGGAGTCCTGGTCAGGGAGACCCAGTACTTC
once	TRBV2	-	TRBJ2-5	CASSVAEETQYF	TGTGCCAGCAGTGTAGCGGAAGAGACCCAGTACTTC
-	TRBV9	TRBD1	TRBJ1-6	CASSPSTGDNNSPLHF	TGTGCCAGCAGCCCCAGTACAGGGGACAATAATTCACCCCTCCACTTT
few	TRBV2	TRBD1	TRBJ1-2	CASRDRAGTNYGYTF	TGTGCCAGCAGGGACAGGGCAGGGACTAACTATGGCTACACCTTC
-	TRBV7-9	TRBD1	TRBJ1-2	CASSLLLGQGRNYGYTF	TGTGCCAGCAGCTTACTCCTCGGACAGGGAAGAAACTATGGCTACACCTTC
-	TRBV30	-	TRBJ1-2	CAWSVGDFHTNYGYTF	TGTGCCTGGAGTGTAGGGGACTTCCATACTAACTATGGCTACACCTTC
-	TRBV7-8	-	TRBJ2-1	CASSPRPQLQYEQFF	TGTGCCAGCAGCCCCCGACCGCAACTACAGTATGAGCAGTTCTTC
-	TRBV2	-	TRBJ2-5	CASKRGAGETQYF	TGTGCCAGCAAGAGGGGAGCCGGAGAGACCCAGTACTTC
-	TRBV19	-	TRBJ1-6	CASSISAGNSPLHF	TGTGCCAGTAGTATCTCAGCTGGTAATTCACCCCTCCACTTT
-	TRBV7-6	-	TRBJ2-7	CASSLVIGQGSGEQYF	TGTGCCAGCAGCTTAGTAATTGGGCAGGGGTCGGGTGAGCAGTACTTC
-	TRBV9	TRBD2	TRBJ2-5	CASSVDGGGAQETQYF	TGTGCCAGCAGCGTAGATGGCGGGGGGGCCCAGGAGACCCAGTACTTC
-	TRBV30	-	TRBJ2-7	CAWGPGTEQYF	TGTGCCTGGGGACCAGGGACCGAGCAGTACTTC
once	TRBV6-1	-	TRBJ1-4	CASSASGTVNEKLFF	TGTGCCAGCAGTGCCTCCGGGACGGTTAATGAAAAACTGTTTTTT
-	TRBV20-1	-	TRBJ2-5	CSAGVDTPQYF	TGCAGTGCTGGGGTCGATACTCCCCAGTACTTC
-	TRBV12-5	-	TRBJ2-5	CASGLVRETQYF	TGTGCTAGTGGTTTGGTTAGGGAGACCCAGTACTTC
once	TRBV9	-	TRBJ2-5	CASSDRDPYGTQYF	TGTGCCAGCAGCGACCGGGATCCCTATGGGACCCAGTACTTC
-	TRBV7-9	TRBD1	TRBJ2-2	CASSAGTGVGRTGELFF	TGTGCCAGCAGCGCCGGGACAGGGGTTGGGAGAACCGGGGAGCTGTTTTTT